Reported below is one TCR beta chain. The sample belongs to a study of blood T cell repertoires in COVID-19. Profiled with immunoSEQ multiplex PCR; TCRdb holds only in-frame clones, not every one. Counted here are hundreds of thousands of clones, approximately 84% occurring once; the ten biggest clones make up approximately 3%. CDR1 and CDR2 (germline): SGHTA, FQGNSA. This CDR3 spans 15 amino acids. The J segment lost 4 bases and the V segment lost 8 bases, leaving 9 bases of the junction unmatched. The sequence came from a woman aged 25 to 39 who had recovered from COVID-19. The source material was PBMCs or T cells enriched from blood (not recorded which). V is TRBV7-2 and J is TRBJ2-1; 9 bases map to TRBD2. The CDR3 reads CASGEAGGGYNEQFF. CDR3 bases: TGTGCCAGCGGGGAGGCGGGAGGGGGATACAATGAGCAGTTCTTC.